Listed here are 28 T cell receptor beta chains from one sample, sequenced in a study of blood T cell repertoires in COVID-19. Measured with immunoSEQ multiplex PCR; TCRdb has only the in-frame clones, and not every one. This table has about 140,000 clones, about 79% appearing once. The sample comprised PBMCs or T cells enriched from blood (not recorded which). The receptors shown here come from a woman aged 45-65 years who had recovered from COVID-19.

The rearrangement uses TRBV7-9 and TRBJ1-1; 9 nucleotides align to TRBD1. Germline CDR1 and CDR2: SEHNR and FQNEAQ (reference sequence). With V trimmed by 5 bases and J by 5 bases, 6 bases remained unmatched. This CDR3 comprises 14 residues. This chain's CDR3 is CASSETGGETEAFF. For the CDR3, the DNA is TGTGCCAGCAGCGAGACAGGGGGGGAAACTGAAGCTTTCTTT.

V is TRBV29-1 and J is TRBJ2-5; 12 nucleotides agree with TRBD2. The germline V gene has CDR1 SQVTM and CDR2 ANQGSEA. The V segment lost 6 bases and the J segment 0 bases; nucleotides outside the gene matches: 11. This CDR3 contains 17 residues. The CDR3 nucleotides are TGCAGCGTCCACGGGACTAGCGGGCAATCGTACCAAGAGACCCAGTACTTC. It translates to CSVHGTSGQSYQETQYF.

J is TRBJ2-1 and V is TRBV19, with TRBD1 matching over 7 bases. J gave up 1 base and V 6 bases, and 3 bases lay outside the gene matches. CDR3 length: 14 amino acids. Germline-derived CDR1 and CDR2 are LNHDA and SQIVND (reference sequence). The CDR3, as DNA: TGTGCCAGTAGAAACAGGGGTTCCTACAATGAGCAGTTCTTC. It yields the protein CASRNRGSYNEQFF.

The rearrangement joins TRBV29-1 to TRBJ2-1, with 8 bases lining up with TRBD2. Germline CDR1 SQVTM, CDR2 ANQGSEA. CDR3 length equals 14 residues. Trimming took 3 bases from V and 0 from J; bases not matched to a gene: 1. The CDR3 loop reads CSVESGSSYNEQFF. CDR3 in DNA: TGCAGCGTTGAGAGCGGGAGCTCCTACAATGAGCAGTTCTTC.

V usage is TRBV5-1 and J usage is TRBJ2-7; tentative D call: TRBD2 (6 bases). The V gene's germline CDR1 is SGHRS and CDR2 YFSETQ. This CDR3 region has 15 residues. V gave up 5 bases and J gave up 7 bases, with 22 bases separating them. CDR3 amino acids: CASREARLGRGEQYF. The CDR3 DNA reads TGCGCCAGCAGGGAAGCAAGACTAGGCCGAGGTGAGCAGTACTTC.

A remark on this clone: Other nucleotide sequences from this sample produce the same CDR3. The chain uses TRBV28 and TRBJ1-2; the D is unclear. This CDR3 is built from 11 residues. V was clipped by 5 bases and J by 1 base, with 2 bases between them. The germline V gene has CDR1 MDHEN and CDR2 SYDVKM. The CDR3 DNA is TGTGCCAGCAGTCTTAACTATGGCTACACCTTC. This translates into CASSLNYGYTF.

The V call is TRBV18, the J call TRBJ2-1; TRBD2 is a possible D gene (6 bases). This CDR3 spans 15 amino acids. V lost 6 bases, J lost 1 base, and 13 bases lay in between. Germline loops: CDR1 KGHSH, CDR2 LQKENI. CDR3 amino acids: CASSSQGGSYNEQFF. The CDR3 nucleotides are TGTGCCAGCTCGTCGCAAGGAGGGTCCTACAATGAGCAGTTCTTC.

CDR3: CASYLGLAPQETQYF. In DNA, the CDR3 is TGCGCCAGCTACCTGGGACTAGCGCCCCAAGAGACCCAGTACTTC. The V gene is TRBV5-1, the J gene TRBJ2-5; TRBD2 matches at 10 bases. Germline loops: CDR1 SGHRS, CDR2 YFSETQ. V lost 7 bases, J lost 1 base, and 7 bases stayed unmatched. The CDR3 totals 15 residues.

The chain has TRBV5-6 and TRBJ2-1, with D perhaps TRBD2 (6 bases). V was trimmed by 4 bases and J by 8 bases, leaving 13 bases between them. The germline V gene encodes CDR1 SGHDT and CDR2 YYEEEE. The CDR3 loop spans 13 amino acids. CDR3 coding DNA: TGTGCCAGCAGCATCGGGACTGCGTATGAGCAGTTCTTC. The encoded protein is CASSIGTAYEQFF.

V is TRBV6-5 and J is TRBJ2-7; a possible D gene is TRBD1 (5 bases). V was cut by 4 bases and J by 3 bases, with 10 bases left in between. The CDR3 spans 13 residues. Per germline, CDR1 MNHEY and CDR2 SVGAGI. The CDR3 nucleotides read TGTGCCAGCAGTTTCCTAACAGGCTACGAGCAGTACTTC. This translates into CASSFLTGYEQYF.

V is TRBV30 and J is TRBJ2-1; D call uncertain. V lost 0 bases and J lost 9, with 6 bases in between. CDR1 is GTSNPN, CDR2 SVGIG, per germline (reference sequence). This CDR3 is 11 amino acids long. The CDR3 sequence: CAWSVASEQFF. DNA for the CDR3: TGTGCCTGGAGTGTCGCCAGTGAGCAGTTCTTC.

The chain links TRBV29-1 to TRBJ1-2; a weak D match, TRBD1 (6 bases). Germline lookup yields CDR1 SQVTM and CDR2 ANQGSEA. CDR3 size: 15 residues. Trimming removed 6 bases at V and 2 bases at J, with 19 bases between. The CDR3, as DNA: TGCAGCGTCAAAACCGGGACACGGACGAACTATGGCTACACCTTC. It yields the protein CSVKTGTRTNYGYTF.

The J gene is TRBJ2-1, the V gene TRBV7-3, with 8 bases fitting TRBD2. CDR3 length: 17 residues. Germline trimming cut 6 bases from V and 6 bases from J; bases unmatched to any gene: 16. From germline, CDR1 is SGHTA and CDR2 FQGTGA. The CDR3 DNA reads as TGTGCCAGCAGTCTTGGGGCCGGAACTAGCGGAATCAATGAGCAGTTCTTC. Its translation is CASSLGAGTSGINEQFF.

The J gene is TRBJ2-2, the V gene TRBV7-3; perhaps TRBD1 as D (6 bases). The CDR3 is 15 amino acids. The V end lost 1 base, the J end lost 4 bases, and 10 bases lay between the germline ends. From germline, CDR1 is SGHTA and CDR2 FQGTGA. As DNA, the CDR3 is TGTGCCAGCAGCTTAAACGGACAGCTCACCGGGGAGCTGTTTTTT. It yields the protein CASSLNGQLTGELFF.

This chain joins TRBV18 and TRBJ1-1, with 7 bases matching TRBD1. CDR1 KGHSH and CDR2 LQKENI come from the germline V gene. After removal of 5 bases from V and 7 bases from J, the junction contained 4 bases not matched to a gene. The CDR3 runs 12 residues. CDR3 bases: TGTGCCAGCTCAGTCCGGGACAGTGAAGCTTTCTTT. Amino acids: CASSVRDSEAFF.

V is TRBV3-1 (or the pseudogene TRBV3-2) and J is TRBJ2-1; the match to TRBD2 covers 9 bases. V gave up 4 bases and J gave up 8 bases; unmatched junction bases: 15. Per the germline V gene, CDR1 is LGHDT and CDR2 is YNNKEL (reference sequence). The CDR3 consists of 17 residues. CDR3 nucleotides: TGTGCCAGCAGCCCCCGTAGTAGCGGGAGAATGTACGATGAGCAGTTCTTC. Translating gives CASSPRSSGRMYDEQFF.

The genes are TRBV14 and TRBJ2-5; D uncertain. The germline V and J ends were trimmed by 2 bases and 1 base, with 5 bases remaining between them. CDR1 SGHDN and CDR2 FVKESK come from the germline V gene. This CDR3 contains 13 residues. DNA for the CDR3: TGTGCCAGCAGCCAACGTCTCCAAGAGACCCAGTACTTC. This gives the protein CASSQRLQETQYF.

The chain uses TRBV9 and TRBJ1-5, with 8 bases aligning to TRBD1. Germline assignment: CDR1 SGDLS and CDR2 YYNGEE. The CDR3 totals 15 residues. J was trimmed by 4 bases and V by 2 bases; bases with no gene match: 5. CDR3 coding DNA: TGTGCCAGCAGCGTCGGACAGGGACCAAATCAGCCCCAGCATTTT. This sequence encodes CASSVGQGPNQPQHF.

The CDR3 spells CASSLDRGLWDNSPLHF. The CDR3 DNA sequence: TGTGCCAGCAGCTTAGATAGGGGGCTGTGGGATAATTCACCCCTCCACTTT. The chain has TRBV7-9 and TRBJ1-6, with 7 bases aligning to TRBD1. This CDR3 comprises 17 residues. V shed 1 base and J 5 bases; nucleotides not matched to a gene: 8. Germline lookup yields CDR1 SEHNR and CDR2 FQNEAQ (reference sequence).

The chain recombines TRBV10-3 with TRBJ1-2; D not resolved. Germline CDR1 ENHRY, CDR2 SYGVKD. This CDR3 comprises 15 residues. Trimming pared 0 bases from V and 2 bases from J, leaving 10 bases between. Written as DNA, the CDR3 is TGTGCCATCAGTGAGTCTGACACCCCAAACTATGGCTACACCTTC. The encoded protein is CAISESDTPNYGYTF.

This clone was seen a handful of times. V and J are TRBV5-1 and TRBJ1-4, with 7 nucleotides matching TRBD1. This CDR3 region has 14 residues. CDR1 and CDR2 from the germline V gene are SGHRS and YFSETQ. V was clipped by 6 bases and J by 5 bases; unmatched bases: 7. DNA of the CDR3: TGCGCCAGCAAAAGGGACAGCGGGAATGAAAAACTGTTTTTT. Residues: CASKRDSGNEKLFF.

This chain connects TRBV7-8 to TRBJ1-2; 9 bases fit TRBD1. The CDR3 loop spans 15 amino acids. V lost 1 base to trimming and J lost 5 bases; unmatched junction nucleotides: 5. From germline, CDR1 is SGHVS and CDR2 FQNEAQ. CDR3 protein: CASSLGGQGGYGYTF. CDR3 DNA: TGTGCCAGCAGCTTAGGGGGACAGGGTGGGTATGGCTACACCTTC.

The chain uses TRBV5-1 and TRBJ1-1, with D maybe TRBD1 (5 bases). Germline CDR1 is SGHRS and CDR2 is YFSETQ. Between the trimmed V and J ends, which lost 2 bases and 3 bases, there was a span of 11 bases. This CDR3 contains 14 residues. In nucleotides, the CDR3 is TGCGCCAGCAGCTTCTCTGGGGCGGACACTGAAGCTTTCTTT. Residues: CASSFSGADTEAFF.

This CDR3 reads CASSYKRGGNTIYF. In DNA, the CDR3 is TGTGCCAGCAGTTACAAGAGAGGGGGAAACACCATATATTTT. J is TRBJ1-3 and V is TRBV28; no firm D call. V lost 4 bases and J 4 bases, leaving 11 bases between the germline ends. The CDR3 runs to 14 residues. CDR1 is MDHEN and CDR2 is SYDVKM in the germline V gene.

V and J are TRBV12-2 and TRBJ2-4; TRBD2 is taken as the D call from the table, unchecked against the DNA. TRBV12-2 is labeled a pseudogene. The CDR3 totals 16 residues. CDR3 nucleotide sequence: TGTGCAAGTCGCTTAGGCCTACTTCTAGCCAAAAACATTCAGTACTTC. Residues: CASRLGLLLAKNIQYF.

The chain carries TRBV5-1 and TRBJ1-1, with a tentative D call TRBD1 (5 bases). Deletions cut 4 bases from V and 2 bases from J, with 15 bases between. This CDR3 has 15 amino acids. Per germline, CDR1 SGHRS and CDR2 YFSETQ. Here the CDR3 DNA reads TGCGCCAGCAGCATGAGGCAGGGTCTTAACACTGAAGCTTTCTTT. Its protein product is CASSMRQGLNTEAFF.

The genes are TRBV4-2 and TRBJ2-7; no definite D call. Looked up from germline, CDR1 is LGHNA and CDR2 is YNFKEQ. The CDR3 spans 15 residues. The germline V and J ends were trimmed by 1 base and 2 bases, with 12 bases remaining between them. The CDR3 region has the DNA TGTGCCAGCAGCCAAGGGTGGCAGGCGCCCTACGAGCAGTACTTC. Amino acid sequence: CASSQGWQAPYEQYF.

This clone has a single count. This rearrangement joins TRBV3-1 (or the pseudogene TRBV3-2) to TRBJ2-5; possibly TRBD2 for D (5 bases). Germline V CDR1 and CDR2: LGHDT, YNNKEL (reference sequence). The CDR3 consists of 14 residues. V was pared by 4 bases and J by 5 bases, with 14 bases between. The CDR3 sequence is CASSRGRPGETQYF. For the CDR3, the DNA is TGTGCCAGCAGCCGTGGACGACCGGGGGAGACCCAGTACTTC.